The 25 T cell receptor beta chains below come from one sample, sequenced in a study of cytomegalovirus exposure and HLA in healthy donors. Assay used: immunoSEQ multiplex PCR; TCRdb lists only in-frame clones, some missing. The sample contains about 160,000 clones, approximately 80% of which appear only once. Material: PBMCs. The receptors stem from a man younger than 40 in good health and CMV-seropositive.

The genes are TRBV4-3 and TRBJ2-5; weak D call: TRBD2 (5 bases). This CDR3 comprises 16 residues. Germline values: CDR1 LGHNA, CDR2 YSLEER. Between the trimmed V and J ends, which lost 0 bases and 1 base, there was a span of 12 bases. The CDR3 region is CASSQEVRTRQETQYF. The CDR3 coding sequence is TGCGCCAGCAGCCAAGAGGTGCGGACTCGCCAAGAGACCCAGTACTTC.

This clone was counted a few times. The rearrangement joins TRBV6-1 to TRBJ1-5, with 9 nucleotides matching TRBD1. J gave up 7 bases and V 8 bases, and 12 bases lay outside the gene matches. CDR3 size: 15 residues. Germline CDR1 is MNHNS and CDR2 is SASEGT. The CDR3 sequence is CASDKWATGGQPQHF. The CDR3 DNA is TGTGCCAGCGATAAATGGGCGACAGGGGGGCAGCCCCAGCATTTT.

The chain couples TRBV7-2 to TRBJ2-5; 8 nucleotides agree with TRBD1. V lost 6 bases and J lost 3; bases outside the gene matches: 3. Germline V CDR1 and CDR2: SGHTA, FQGNSA. CDR3 length equals 13 residues. CDR3 nucleotides: TGTGCCAGCAGTCGGACAGGGAAAGAGACCCAGTACTTC. It specifies CASSRTGKETQYF. The full variable domain, its missing parts supplied by reference TRBV7-2 and TRBJ2-5, is GAGVSQSPSNKVTEKGKDVELRCDPISGHTALYWYRQSLGQGLEFLIYFQGNSAPDKSGLPSDRFSAERTGGSVSTLTIQRTQQEDSAVYLCASSRTGKETQYFGPGTRLLVL.

This clone was counted a few times. The chain combines TRBV6-5 with TRBJ1-2; a weak D match, TRBD1 (5 bases). Germline CDR1 is MNHEY and CDR2 is SVGAGI. V shed 8 bases and J shed 2 bases, with 6 bases lying between them. The CDR3 spans 11 residues. CDR3 protein: CASGGNYGYTF. In nucleotides, the CDR3 is TGTGCCAGCGGGGGGAACTATGGCTACACCTTC.

The J gene is TRBJ2-5, the V gene TRBV7-2; TRBD2 matches at 10 bases. J lost 5 bases, V lost 1 base, and 4 bases had no gene match. This CDR3 has 15 residues. Germline CDR1 and CDR2: SGHTA and FQGNSA. The DNA for the CDR3 is TGTGCCAGCAGCTTAGAAGCGGGGGGGGCGGAGACCCAGTACTTC. Translated, it gives CASSLEAGGAETQYF. The full variable domain, with the rest looked up from reference TRBV7-2 and TRBJ2-5, is GAGVSQSPSNKVTEKGKDVELRCDPISGHTALYWYRQSLGQGLEFLIYFQGNSAPDKSGLPSDRFSAERTGGSVSTLTIQRTQQEDSAVYLCASSLEAGGAETQYFGPGTRLLVL.

The chain employs TRBV2 and TRBJ1-3; 8 bases fit TRBD1. J lost 1 base, V lost 3 bases, and 8 bases had no gene match. The germline V gene has CDR1 SNHLY and CDR2 FYNNEI. There are 17 residues in the CDR3. CDR3 loop: CASSDPTGARSGNTIYF. CDR3 sequence (DNA): TGTGCCAGCAGTGACCCGACAGGGGCTCGGTCTGGAAACACCATATATTTT.

V and J are TRBV6-6 and TRBJ2-3; 7 positions agree with TRBD2. The CDR3 sequence is 15 residues long. Germline loops: CDR1 MNHNY, CDR2 SVGAGI (reference sequence). V lost 5 bases to trimming and J lost 1 base; unmatched junction nucleotides: 6. As DNA, the CDR3 is TGTGCCAGCAGTGGGAGGGACGGGGGCACAGATACGCAGTATTTT. As protein: CASSGRDGGTDTQYF.

V gene TRBV27 combines with J gene TRBJ1-2; D call uncertain. Per germline, CDR1 MNHEY and CDR2 SMNVEV (reference sequence). The V and J ends lost 1 base and 2 bases respectively, with 11 bases between them. The CDR3 consists of 15 residues. The CDR3 region has the DNA TGTGCCAGCAGTTTATACGGGGATAGGAACTATGGCTACACCTTC. Protein sequence: CASSLYGDRNYGYTF.

The chain employs TRBV7-2 and TRBJ1-4; TRBD1 aligns across 9 bases. This CDR3 region has 14 residues. Germline V gene data show CDR1 as SGHTA and CDR2 as FQGNSA. V trimming: 6 bases; J trimming: 7 bases; junction bases outside the gene matches: 6. The CDR3 reads CASSPGTGREKLFF. The CDR3 DNA is TGTGCCAGCAGTCCCGGGACAGGGCGTGAAAAACTGTTTTTT.

This rearrangement joins TRBV18 to TRBJ2-1, with a possible D match to TRBD1 (7 bases). Germline lookup yields CDR1 KGHSH and CDR2 LQKENI. The V gene lost 6 bases and the J gene lost 0 bases, with 12 bases spanning the gap. CDR3 length: 15 residues. CDR3 protein: CASSGGQSSYNEQFF. The CDR3 DNA sequence: TGTGCCAGCTCCGGGGGACAGAGCTCCTACAATGAGCAGTTCTTC. The variable domain in full, with the rest retrieved from reference TRBV18 and TRBJ2-1, is NAGVMQNPRHLVRRRGQEARLRCSPMKGHSHVYWYRQLPEEGLKFMVYLQKENIIDESGMPKERFSAEFPKEGPSILRIQQVVRGDSAAYFCASSGGQSSYNEQFFGPGTRLTVL.

The V and J genes are TRBV9 and TRBJ2-3, with 9 positions matching TRBD2. The V and J ends lost 0 bases and 5 bases, in that order; junction bases with no gene match: 7. Germline V gene data show CDR1 as SGDLS and CDR2 as YYNGEE. CDR3 size: 16 residues. The CDR3 loop is CASSVGVGGGEDTQYF. The CDR3 DNA sequence: TGTGCCAGCAGCGTAGGGGTAGGCGGGGGGGAAGATACGCAGTATTTT.

The chain combines TRBV7-6 with TRBJ1-2; the match to TRBD1 covers 8 bases. V lost 4 bases, J lost 4 bases, and 5 bases stayed unmatched. Germline CDR1 is SGHVS and CDR2 is FNYEAQ. The CDR3 has 14 residues. CDR3 protein: CASSSTGAGYGYTF. CDR3 nucleotide sequence: TGTGCCAGCAGCTCGACAGGGGCGGGCTATGGCTACACCTTC. Combining the CDR3 with reference TRBV7-6 and TRBJ1-2 gives the whole variable domain GAGVSQSPRYKVTKRGQDVALRCDPISGHVSLYWYRQALGQGPEFLTYFNYEAQQDKSGLPNDRFSAERPEGSISTLTIQRTEQRDSAMYRCASSSTGAGYGYTFGSGTRLTVV.

This sequence joins TRBV19 and TRBJ1-2; D may be TRBD1 (6 bases). This CDR3 region has 17 residues. CDR1 and CDR2 (germline): LNHDA, SQIVND (reference sequence). Trimming left V 4 bases short and J 6 bases short, with 24 bases between. The CDR3 here is CASSTKQGPSPIHGYTF. CDR3 nucleotides: TGTGCCAGTAGTACCAAGCAGGGGCCCAGCCCTATCCATGGCTACACCTTC.

This clone was seen once. This chain links TRBV10-2 with TRBJ2-7, with no clear D. Germline CDR1 and CDR2: WSHSY and SAAADI. The V and J ends lost 4 bases and 2 bases respectively, with 9 bases between them. The CDR3 has 13 amino acids. In DNA form, the CDR3 reads TGCGCCAGCAGTGTTTCTATGGCCTACGAGCAGTACTTC. Residues: CASSVSMAYEQYF.

This clone was counted a few times. The chain uses TRBV28 and TRBJ1-1; D gene unclear. This CDR3 is 13 amino acids long. Germline V gene lookup returns CDR1 MDHEN and CDR2 SYDVKM. The germline V and J ends were trimmed by 2 bases and 3 bases, with 7 bases remaining between them. The CDR3 here is CASSLGGDTEAFF. In nucleotides, the CDR3 is TGTGCCAGCAGTTTAGGCGGGGACACTGAAGCTTTCTTT.

The V gene is TRBV6-4, the J gene TRBJ1-2, with D possibly matching TRBD1 (5 bases). With 3 bases removed from V and 3 bases from J, the gap between germline ends came to 14 bases. The CDR3 covers 15 residues. The V gene's germline CDR1 is MRHNA and CDR2 SNTAGT. CDR3 sequence (DNA): TGTGCCAGCAGTGAGGACCCGGAGGGGCACTATGGCTACACCTTC. Protein product: CASSEDPEGHYGYTF.

The chain joins TRBV27 to TRBJ1-1; 12 nucleotides agree with TRBD1. J gave up 4 bases and V 3 bases, and 21 bases lay outside the gene matches. The V gene's germline CDR1 is MNHEY and CDR2 SMNVEV (reference sequence). CDR3 length: 21 amino acids. The CDR3 nucleotides read TGTGCCAGCAGTTTCTTTATCAGAAAGTTCGGGACAGGGGGCGAGGGCACTGAAGCTTTCTTT. It yields the protein CASSFFIRKFGTGGEGTEAFF.

The chain joins TRBV10-3 to TRBJ2-7; 8 nucleotides align to TRBD1. J gave up 3 bases and V 2 bases, and 12 bases lay outside the gene matches. Germline CDR1 and CDR2: ENHRY and SYGVKD. This CDR3 region has 17 residues. The CDR3 here is CAISETWTGMGGYEQYF. The CDR3 coding sequence is TGTGCCATCAGTGAGACCTGGACAGGGATGGGGGGCTACGAGCAGTACTTC.

CDR3 loop: CASSHSETQYF. The DNA of the CDR3 is TGTGCCAGCAGCCATTCCGAGACCCAGTACTTC. The V call is TRBV6-5, the J call TRBJ2-5; D is unresolved. From germline, CDR1 is MNHEY and CDR2 SVGAGI. The CDR3 covers 11 residues. Trimming pared 6 bases from V and 5 bases from J, leaving 7 bases between.

This clone has just one count. The J gene is TRBJ1-2, the V gene TRBV5-1; D unresolved. The V end was cut by 2 bases, the J end by 5 bases, with 10 bases between. The CDR3 is 13 residues long. Germline V gene sequence: CDR1 SGHRS, CDR2 YFSETQ. In DNA, the CDR3 is TGCGCCAGCAGCTTCACGGCGGATTATGGCTACACCTTC. This gives the protein CASSFTADYGYTF.

V usage is TRBV18 and J usage is TRBJ2-3, with 7 bases that match TRBD1. Germline assignment: CDR1 KGHSH and CDR2 LQKENI. The CDR3 is 15 amino acids. V was clipped by 1 base and J by 1 base; unmatched bases: 2. The CDR3 is CASSPRQGGTDTQYF. In DNA, the CDR3 is TGTGCCAGCTCACCACGGCAGGGGGGCACAGATACGCAGTATTTT.

J is TRBJ1-4 and V is TRBV18; no clear D. Germline assignment: CDR1 KGHSH and CDR2 LQKENI. The CDR3 is 16 residues long. V was pared by 2 bases and J by 0 bases, with 10 bases between. The CDR3 DNA follows: TGTGCCAGCTCACCATTGCGCCAAGCAACTAATGAAAAACTGTTTTTT. As protein: CASSPLRQATNEKLFF.

This clone showed up just once. The V call is TRBV6-5, the J call TRBJ1-2; D not resolved. Trimming shortened V by 0 bases and J by 8 bases, and 13 bases separated the two germline ends. The germline CDR1 and CDR2 sequences are MNHEY and SVGAGI. This CDR3 spans 14 amino acids. DNA of the CDR3: TGTGCCAGCAGTTACTCGATGCAATACTCAGGCTACACCTTC. This sequence encodes CASSYSMQYSGYTF.

The chain is built from TRBV7-3 and TRBJ2-1; 10 nucleotides match TRBD2. Germline CDR1 and CDR2: SGHTA and FQGTGA. V was clipped by 4 bases and J by 8 bases; unmatched bases: 17. The CDR3 length is 18 residues. Written as DNA, the CDR3 is TGTGCCAGCAGCTCGTCACAGGGCTGGCTAGCGGGGGCTGATGAGCAGTTCTTC. It codes for CASSSSQGWLAGADEQFF.

This chain links TRBV7-2 with TRBJ2-5, with TRBD1 matching 9 bases. The length of the CDR3 is 14 residues. The V gene end was trimmed by 3 bases and the J gene end by 9 bases; junction bases not matched to a gene: 8. CDR1 is SGHTA, CDR2 FQGNSA, per germline. DNA for the CDR3: TGTGCCAGCAGCTTTCCGGGACAGGGATCAGCCCAGTACTTC. It encodes CASSFPGQGSAQYF. Full variable domain (remainder filled in from reference TRBV7-2 and TRBJ2-5): GAGVSQSPSNKVTEKGKDVELRCDPISGHTALYWYRQSLGQGLEFLIYFQGNSAPDKSGLPSDRFSAERTGGSVSTLTIQRTQQEDSAVYLCASSFPGQGSAQYFGPGTRLLVL.